The next 20 T cell receptor beta chains were all read from a single sample in a study of blood T cell repertoires in COVID-19. The repertoire was sequenced with immunoSEQ multiplex PCR; TCRdb's copy has only in-frame clones and lacks some. The profile shows around 420,000 clones, approximately 91% of them singletons. Sequences were obtained from PBMCs or T cells enriched from blood (not recorded which). The origin of the receptors is a woman between 40 and 50 years old with acute COVID-19.

The chain is built from TRBV29-1 and TRBJ1-2, with 10 bases that match TRBD1. V was pared by 5 bases and J by 4 bases, with 4 bases of the junction left unmatched. The CDR3 runs 13 residues. Looked up from germline, CDR1 is SQVTM and CDR2 is ANQGSEA. The CDR3 DNA reads as TGCAGCGTTCAAAGGACAGGGGGCTATGGCTACACCTTC. Translation: CSVQRTGGYGYTF. The whole variable domain, remainder taken from reference TRBV29-1 and TRBJ1-2, is SAVISQKPSRDICQRGTSLTIQCQVDSQVTMMFWYRQQPGQSLTLIATANQGSEATYESGFVIDKFPISRPNLTFSTLTVSNMSPEDSSIYLCSVQRTGGYGYTFGSGTRLTVV.

V usage is TRBV7-9 and J usage is TRBJ2-5, with a possible D match to TRBD1 (5 bases). CDR3 length equals 15 residues. Per germline, CDR1 SEHNR and CDR2 FQNEAQ (reference sequence). Trimming shortened V by 0 bases and J by 5 bases, and 13 bases separated the two germline ends. In nucleotides, the CDR3 is TGTGCCAGCAGCTTAGCGCTTCGGCAGGGTGAGACCCAGTACTTC. The encoded protein is CASSLALRQGETQYF.

The chain couples TRBV30 to TRBJ1-4; TRBD1 aligns across 9 bases. Germline V lookup: CDR1 GTSNPN, CDR2 SVGIG (reference sequence). The CDR3 is 14 residues long. J was trimmed by 8 bases and V by 5 bases; bases with no gene match: 9. Here the CDR3 reads CAWYTGGRGEKLFF. DNA for the CDR3: TGTGCCTGGTACACAGGGGGCAGAGGGGAAAAACTGTTTTTT.

This sequence joins TRBV29-1 and TRBJ1-2; TRBD1 matches 7 bases. The J segment lost 4 bases and the V segment lost 6 bases, leaving 8 bases of the junction unmatched. The CDR3 length is 13 residues. Germline loops: CDR1 SQVTM, CDR2 ANQGSEA. The CDR3 sequence: CSVHRGGAYGYTF. DNA of the CDR3: TGCAGCGTGCACAGGGGCGGCGCCTATGGCTACACCTTC.

This chain joins TRBV10-2 and TRBJ1-3; a possible D gene is TRBD1 (5 bases). Germline assignment: CDR1 WSHSY and CDR2 SAAADI. The CDR3 consists of 12 residues. Trimming took 8 bases from V and 8 from J, leaving 13 bases between them. This CDR3 reads CASGGLRDTIYF. The CDR3 coding sequence is TGCGCCAGCGGGGGACTCAGAGACACCATATATTTT.

This clone was detected ten times or more. The rearrangement uses TRBV5-4 and TRBJ1-2; 7 bases agree with TRBD1. Germline V gene data show CDR1 as SGHNT and CDR2 as YYREEE (reference sequence). The CDR3 length is 14 residues. Germline trimming cut 4 bases from V and 4 bases from J; bases unmatched to any gene: 7. The CDR3 DNA reads as TGTGCCAGCAGCCTCGGACAGGACCTCTATGGCTACACCTTC. This gives the protein CASSLGQDLYGYTF.

A word on this clone: The same CDR3 also results from other DNA sequences found in this sample. V gene TRBV19 combines with J gene TRBJ1-5; D is ambiguous. Trimming cost V 3 bases and J 7 bases, with 7 bases left between them. The CDR3 consists of 12 residues. Germline assignment: CDR1 LNHDA and CDR2 SQIVND (reference sequence). CDR3 amino acids: CASSIAGQPQHF. In DNA form, the CDR3 reads TGTGCCAGTAGTATCGCCGGGCAGCCCCAGCATTTT.

The genes are TRBV5-6 and TRBJ1-4; 9 bases align to TRBD1. The ends lost 4 bases at V and 6 bases at J; junction bases unmatched: 7. Looked up from germline, CDR1 is SGHDT and CDR2 is YYEEEE. The CDR3 covers 15 residues. CDR3 amino acids: CASSLRDRVHEKLFF. As DNA, the CDR3 is TGTGCCAGCAGCCTCCGGGACAGGGTGCATGAAAAACTGTTTTTT.

This clone was counted a single time. The chain has TRBV5-6 and TRBJ2-7, with 9 bases lining up with TRBD1. CDR1 SGHDT and CDR2 YYEEEE come from the germline V gene. The CDR3 totals 14 residues. Losses at the gene ends were 0 bases for V and 5 bases for J; bases not matched to a gene: 3. CDR3: CASSLDRGLNEQYF. CDR3 coding DNA: TGTGCCAGCAGCTTGGACAGGGGGCTCAACGAGCAGTACTTC. Together with reference TRBV5-6 and TRBJ2-7, the CDR3 gives the full variable domain: DAGVTQSPTHLIKTRGQQVTLRCSPKSGHDTVSWYQQALGQGPQFIFQYYEEEERQRGNFPDRFSGHQFPNYSSELNVNALLLGDSALYLCASSLDRGLNEQYFGPGTRLTVT.

The CDR3 DNA reads as TGTGCCAGCAGTTTATCATCACAGGGGAGGGAAGCTTTCTTT. Translation: CASSLSSQGREAFF. The rearrangement links TRBV27 to TRBJ1-1; TRBD1 agrees at 7 bases. V lost 0 bases, J lost 8 bases, and 6 bases stayed unmatched. Germline V gene data show CDR1 as MNHEY and CDR2 as SMNVEV (reference sequence). CDR3 size: 14 residues.

The chain employs TRBV6-5 and TRBJ2-3; the match to TRBD1 covers 8 bases. J gave up 2 bases and V 6 bases, and 7 bases lay outside the gene matches. CDR3 length equals 15 residues. CDR1 is MNHEY and CDR2 is SVGAGI in the germline V gene. The CDR3 spells CASRRDRSNTDTQYF. The CDR3 DNA reads as TGTGCCAGCAGACGGGACAGGAGTAACACAGATACGCAGTATTTT.

The chain joins TRBV7-2 to TRBJ2-1; 8 nucleotides agree with TRBD2. With 2 bases clipped from V and 10 bases from J, the junction kept 7 bases outside the gene matches. Germline V lookup: CDR1 SGHTA, CDR2 FQGNSA. This CDR3 has 14 residues. CDR3 DNA: TGTGCCAGCAGCTTACGGGGGGGGCGTGTGGAGCAGTTCTTC. It yields the protein CASSLRGGRVEQFF.

The rearrangement joins TRBV5-4 to TRBJ2-3; possibly TRBD1 for D (7 bases). Germline lookup yields CDR1 SGHNT and CDR2 YYREEE (reference sequence). Trimming shortened V by 4 bases and J by 3 bases, and 18 bases separated the two germline ends. This CDR3 has 16 amino acids. CDR3 bases: TGTGCCAGCAGCCCCGGAGGGGGCCGGAGGACAGATACGCAGTATTTT. This sequence encodes CASSPGGGRRTDTQYF.

The sample holds a few counts of this clone. This chain joins TRBV24-1 and TRBJ2-7, with a weak D call TRBD1 (6 bases). Looked up from germline, CDR1 is KGHDR and CDR2 is SFDVKD. The CDR3 length is 12 residues. V shed 9 bases and J shed 3 bases, with 11 bases lying between them. In DNA, the CDR3 is TGTGCCACCGCAGGGGATTACTACGAGCAGTACTTC. Its protein is CATAGDYYEQYF.

Only one count was recorded for this clone. The chain carries TRBV4-1 and TRBJ2-5; 7 bases are shared with TRBD1. The J segment lost 5 bases and the V segment lost 4 bases, leaving 7 bases of the junction unmatched. Per the germline V gene, CDR1 is MGHRA and CDR2 is YSYEKL. The CDR3 is 14 residues long. This chain's CDR3 is CASSRQGGGETQYF. The CDR3 DNA follows: TGCGCCAGCAGCCGACAGGGTGGGGGCGAGACCCAGTACTTC.

The genes are TRBV7-2 and TRBJ1-1; TRBD1 matches at 11 bases. Germline V gives CDR1 SGHTA, CDR2 FQGNSA. The CDR3 is made up of 16 amino acids. In DNA form, the CDR3 reads TGTGCTTCAACGGACAGGGGGCGCAACCTGGACACTGAAGCTTTCTTT. Amino acids: CASTDRGRNLDTEAFF.

In its sample, this clone was seen a few times. The V call is TRBV5-4, the J call TRBJ2-7; the D is unclear. The CDR3 has 12 amino acids. The germline V gene encodes CDR1 SGHNT and CDR2 YYREEE (reference sequence). V was trimmed by 3 bases and J by 3 bases, leaving 7 bases between them. The CDR3 DNA reads TGTGCCAGCAGCTCACAGAGCTACGAGCAGTACTTC. Translation: CASSSQSYEQYF.

This chain connects TRBV27 to TRBJ2-1; D may be TRBD2 (5 bases). V lost 5 bases and J 8 bases, leaving 10 bases between the germline ends. CDR3 length: 12 residues. Germline V gives CDR1 MNHEY, CDR2 SMNVEV (reference sequence). This chain's CDR3 is CASSPGVYEQFF. The CDR3 DNA is TGTGCCAGCAGTCCCGGGGTTTATGAGCAGTTCTTC.

The chain couples TRBV6-6 to TRBJ2-7; 7 bases fit TRBD1. CDR3 length equals 13 residues. Germline values: CDR1 MNHNY, CDR2 SVGAGI (reference sequence). V was clipped by 5 bases and J by 4 bases; unmatched bases: 5. The chain's CDR3 is CASSATGVYEQYF. In DNA, the CDR3 is TGTGCCAGCAGTGCCACAGGGGTGTACGAGCAGTACTTC.

The gene calls are TRBV10-2 and TRBJ2-7; 9 bases align to TRBD2. This CDR3 has 19 residues. The germline gives CDR1 WSHSY, CDR2 SAAADI. J was trimmed by 2 bases and V by 7 bases; bases with no gene match: 21. CDR3: CASTQRGPLERGVPYEQYF. The CDR3 DNA sequence: TGCGCCAGCACTCAGAGGGGTCCCTTAGAGCGGGGGGTTCCCTACGAGCAGTACTTC.